The 26 T cell receptor beta chains reported below all come from one sample, sequenced in a study of CD8 T cells in Susac syndrome. The RNA, about 0.45 to 1 ug, was put through reverse transcription using random hexamers. TCRdb redid the calling of the immunoSEQ multiplex PCR reads with MiXCR, one entry per CDR3 protein. The sample gives about 140,000 distinct CDR3 sequences, 95% of which show up once; about 0.18% is in the top ten. The sequencing input was CD8+ T cells from PBMCs. These TCRs come from a human donor with Susac syndrome.

This clonotype was seen once. This chain uses TRBV27 with TRBJ1-5, with D unclear. There are 15 residues in the CDR3. Germline V gives CDR1 MNHEY, CDR2 SMNVEV (reference sequence). The V end was cut by 6 bases, the J end by 7 bases, with 19 bases between. For the CDR3, the DNA is TGTGCCAGCAGCGCATCCGGGCCCATGGGACAGCCCCAGCATTTT. Encoded protein: CASSASGPMGQPQHF.

The V and J genes are TRBV10-3 and TRBJ2-7; 9 nucleotides agree with TRBD2. V lost 5 bases to trimming and J lost 0 bases; unmatched junction nucleotides: 5. CDR1 is ENHRY and CDR2 is SYGVKD in the germline V gene. The CDR3 is 15 residues long. CDR3 amino acids: CAISPLAGNSYEQYF. The CDR3 DNA follows: TGTGCCATCAGTCCTCTAGCGGGAAACTCCTACGAGCAGTACTTC.

The chain has TRBV29-1 and TRBJ2-7, with D perhaps TRBD1 or TRBD2 (6 bases each). Trimming removed 4 bases from V and 7 bases from J, with 20 bases in between. Germline CDR1 reads SQVTM; CDR2 reads ANQGSEA. The CDR3 contains 14 residues. As DNA, the CDR3 is TGCAGCGTTGTCCGGGAGACAGGAGGTTGGGAGCAGTACTTC. This sequence encodes CSVVRETGGWEQYF.

The count of this clonotype is one. The rearrangement links TRBV29-1 to TRBJ1-3, with D maybe TRBD1 (5 bases). Trimming pared 0 bases from V and 9 bases from J, leaving 12 bases between. CDR1 SQVTM and CDR2 ANQGSEA come from the germline V gene. The CDR3 spans 13 residues. For the CDR3, the DNA is TGCAGCGTTGAAGATCCCGCCGGGGGCACCATATATTTT. Its translation is CSVEDPAGGTIYF.

This clonotype was detected once. The chain carries TRBV9 and TRBJ2-2; D uncertain. The germline V and J ends were trimmed by 3 bases and 1 base, with 4 bases remaining between them. CDR1 and CDR2 from the germline V gene are SGDLS and YYNGEE. This CDR3 comprises 13 residues. CDR3: CASSDRNTGELFF. As DNA, the CDR3 is TGTGCCAGCAGCGACCGGAACACCGGGGAGCTGTTTTTT.

This chain links TRBV13 with TRBJ2-1, with D possibly being TRBD1 or TRBD2 (5 bases each). The CDR3 loop spans 13 amino acids. Germline V gene lookup returns CDR1 PRHDT and CDR2 FYEKMQ (reference sequence). Trimming removed 5 bases at V and 12 bases at J, with 17 bases between. The CDR3 region is CASSPGTGPGQFF. The CDR3 DNA sequence: TGTGCCAGCAGCCCTGGGACGGGGCCCGGGCAGTTCTTC. Complete variable domain (other parts from reference TRBV13 and TRBJ2-1): AAGVIQSPRHLIKEKRETATLKCYPIPRHDTVYWYQQGPGQDPQFLISFYEKMQSDKGSIPDRFSAQQFSDYHSELNMSSLELGDSALYFCASSPGTGPGQFFGPGTRLTVL.

The chain employs TRBV3-1 and TRBJ2-7; D is ambiguous. Per germline, CDR1 LGHDT and CDR2 YNNKEL (reference sequence). CDR3 length: 12 amino acids. V was shortened by 5 bases and J by 3 bases, with 8 bases between the two germline ends. The CDR3 DNA follows: TGTGCCAGCAGCAGTCCAGGCTACGAGCAGTACTTC. This codes for CASSSPGYEQYF.

This sequence joins TRBV6-2 or TRBV6-3 and TRBJ2-5; 8 positions match TRBD2. Germline V CDR1 and CDR2: MNHEY, SVGEGT. With 2 bases clipped from V and 0 bases from J, the junction kept 5 bases outside the gene matches. The CDR3 has 16 amino acids. The CDR3 DNA reads as TGTGCCAGCAGTTACGTTTTGCGGGAGGACCAAGAGACCCAGTACTTC. It specifies CASSYVLREDQETQYF.

The chain uses TRBV20-1 and TRBJ2-6; possibly TRBD1 or TRBD2 for D (5 bases each). CDR1 DFQATT and CDR2 SNEGSKA come from the germline V gene (reference sequence). The CDR3 has 14 amino acids. V gave up 2 bases and J gave up 4 bases, with 9 bases separating them. As DNA, the CDR3 is TGCAGTGCTAGACAGGGACCGGGGGCCAACGTCCTGACTTTC. It codes for CSARQGPGANVLTF.

The V and J genes are TRBV28 and TRBJ2-7; possibly TRBD2 for D (6 bases). The CDR3 runs 12 residues. Germline assignment: CDR1 MDHEN and CDR2 SYDVKM. Trimming stripped 11 bases from V and 5 bases from J, with 16 bases between. CDR3: CAAEGGPDEQYF. Here the CDR3 DNA reads TGTGCCGCAGAGGGAGGCCCCGACGAGCAGTACTTC. Complete variable domain (other parts from reference TRBV28 and TRBJ2-7): DVKVTQSSRYLVKRTGEKVFLECVQDMDHENMFWYRQDPGLGLRLIYFSYDVKMKEKGDIPEGYSVSREKKERFSLILESASTNQTSMYLCAAEGGPDEQYFGPGTRLTVT.

This clonotype appeared a single time. The V gene is TRBV29-1, the J gene TRBJ2-2; D may be TRBD1 (5 bases). With 3 bases removed from V and 1 base from J, the gap between germline ends came to 12 bases. The CDR3 is 15 amino acids. From germline, CDR1 is SQVTM and CDR2 ANQGSEA. In DNA form, the CDR3 reads TGCAGCGTTGATCGCAGGGCGGAGAACACCGGGGAGCTGTTTTTT. Its translation: CSVDRRAENTGELFF.

This sequence joins TRBV5-1 and TRBJ2-4, with 8 nucleotides matching TRBD1. The length of the CDR3 is 14 residues. Germline-derived CDR1 and CDR2 are SGHRS and YFSETQ. With V trimmed by 4 bases and J by 8 bases, 8 bases remained unmatched. The CDR3 protein is CASSPGQGGDIQYF. The CDR3, as DNA: TGCGCCAGCAGCCCAGGACAGGGTGGGGACATTCAGTACTTC.

This clonotype has only one observation. The J gene is TRBJ2-1, the V gene TRBV27; possibly TRBD1 or TRBD2 for D (5 bases each). Germline loops: CDR1 MNHEY, CDR2 SMNVEV (reference sequence). Trimming cost V 2 bases and J 8 bases, with 13 bases left between them. The CDR3 is made up of 14 amino acids. The CDR3 nucleotides are TGTGCCAGCAGTTTACAATCCATGGGGGATGAGCAGTTCTTC. The encoded protein is CASSLQSMGDEQFF.

The CDR3 spells CASSFMDRYDEQFF. The CDR3 DNA is TGTGCCAGCAGTTTTATGGACAGGTATGATGAGCAGTTCTTC. The genes are TRBV27 and TRBJ2-1; 7 nucleotides align to TRBD1. The V gene's germline CDR1 is MNHEY and CDR2 SMNVEV (reference sequence). The CDR3 covers 14 residues. Losses at the gene ends were 3 bases for V and 8 bases for J; bases not matched to a gene: 7.

J is TRBJ2-3 and V is TRBV6-2 or TRBV6-3; D remains ambiguous. Germline lookup yields CDR1 MNHEY and CDR2 SVGEGT. The CDR3 has 12 amino acids. V shed 2 bases and J shed 10 bases, with 10 bases lying between them. The CDR3 nucleotides are TGTGCCAGCAGTTACCCGCCCGAAGCGCAGTATTTT. Protein sequence: CASSYPPEAQYF.

The rearrangement links TRBV7-6 to TRBJ2-4; maybe TRBD2 (5 bases). CDR3 length equals 15 residues. V was shortened by 6 bases and J by 3 bases, with 15 bases between the two germline ends. Looked up from germline, CDR1 is SGHVS and CDR2 is FNYEAQ. The DNA of the CDR3 is TGTGCCAGCAGTCCTCTCGGGCGGGTCAAAAACATTCAGTACTTC. Encoded protein: CASSPLGRVKNIQYF.

The chain carries TRBV12-5 and TRBJ2-2, with D uncertain. Germline CDR1 is LGHNT and CDR2 is FRNRAP. CDR3 size: 13 residues. The V end was cut by 5 bases, the J end by 1 base, with 5 bases between. The CDR3 is CASGRRNTGELFF. CDR3 sequence (DNA): TGTGCTAGTGGTCGGAGGAACACCGGGGAGCTGTTTTTT.

This clonotype was observed once. The chain has TRBV4-1 and TRBJ1-2; 7 positions match TRBD1. V was clipped by 0 bases and J by 4 bases; unmatched bases: 5. In germline, CDR1 is MGHRA, CDR2 YSYEKL. There are 15 residues in the CDR3. The CDR3 sequence: CASSQDKGASYGYTF. The CDR3 nucleotides read TGCGCCAGCAGCCAAGATAAGGGGGCAAGCTATGGCTACACCTTC.

The V call is TRBV3-1, the J call TRBJ2-7, with D uncertain. CDR3 length: 14 residues. The germline V gene encodes CDR1 LGHDT and CDR2 YNNKEL (reference sequence). Deletions cut 6 bases from V and 3 bases from J, with 15 bases between. The CDR3, as DNA: TGTGCCAGCAGTCTTCGGACCAAGGACTACGAGCAGTACTTC. It is translated as CASSLRTKDYEQYF.

This chain joins TRBV3-1 and TRBJ1-4; a weak D match, TRBD1 (5 bases). Deletions cut 3 bases from V and 6 bases from J, with 14 bases between. The V gene's germline CDR1 is LGHDT and CDR2 YNNKEL (reference sequence). The CDR3 totals 15 residues. The CDR3, as DNA: TGTGCCAGCAGCCACGAACGGCAGGGCGATGAAAAACTGTTTTTT. It codes for CASSHERQGDEKLFF.

The chain is built from TRBV3-1 and TRBJ2-1; 10 bases fit TRBD2. The germline CDR1 and CDR2 sequences are LGHDT and YNNKEL (reference sequence). CDR3 size: 15 residues. Losses at the gene ends were 4 bases for V and 3 bases for J; bases not matched to a gene: 3. CDR3 amino acids: CASSRAGGSYNEQFF. The CDR3 bases are TGTGCCAGCAGCCGAGCGGGAGGGAGCTACAATGAGCAGTTCTTC.

J is TRBJ1-1 and V is TRBV4-1; D remains ambiguous. V was clipped by 0 bases and J by 4 bases, with 9 bases between them. The CDR3 is 14 residues long. Germline V gene data show CDR1 as MGHRA and CDR2 as YSYEKL. The CDR3 nucleotides are TGCGCCAGCAGCCAAGATACGGGAATCACTGAAGCTTTCTTT. Protein: CASSQDTGITEAFF.

This clonotype was seen only once. The J gene is TRBJ2-7, the V gene TRBV12-3 or TRBV12-4; D gene ambiguous. Trimming left V 0 bases short and J 4 bases short, with 10 bases between. The CDR3 contains 14 residues. DNA of the CDR3: TGTGCCAGCAGTTTAGCAGATGTGGGGTACGAGCAGTACTTC. Protein: CASSLADVGYEQYF.

The chain joins TRBV24-1 to TRBJ1-1; D is ambiguous. V was clipped by 1 base and J by 6 bases, with 8 bases between them. Germline V gives CDR1 KGHDR, CDR2 SFDVKD. The CDR3 has 13 residues. The CDR3 nucleotides are TGTGCCACCAGTGATTTCAGGTTCGCTGAAGCTTTCTTT. It is translated as CATSDFRFAEAFF.

This rearrangement joins TRBV11-2 to TRBJ1-1; possibly TRBD1 for D (6 bases). The V gene lost 2 bases and the J gene lost 0 bases, with 16 bases spanning the gap. The CDR3 sequence is 17 residues long. The germline gives CDR1 SGHAT, CDR2 FQNNGV. CDR3 sequence: CASSLTQGPGMNTEAFF. CDR3 DNA sequence: TGTGCCAGCAGCTTAACCCAGGGGCCGGGGATGAACACTGAAGCTTTCTTT.

J is TRBJ2-1 and V is TRBV20-1; no clear D gene. Deletions cut 5 bases from V and 6 bases from J, with 8 bases between. The CDR3 covers 11 residues. Germline V CDR1 and CDR2: DFQATT, SNEGSKA (reference sequence). This CDR3 is CSAPWGNEQFF. The CDR3 bases are TGCAGTGCTCCATGGGGCAATGAGCAGTTCTTC.